These 25 T cell receptor beta chains were sequenced from one sample in a study of blood T cell repertoires in COVID-19. Sequencing was performed with immunoSEQ multiplex PCR; in TCRdb, only in-frame clones are kept and a portion is missing. This sample has approximately 170,000 clones, with about 88% found just once. Sequencing was done on a sample of peripheral blood. The receptors shown here come from a woman at least 80 years old in a cohort sampled during active or convalescent COVID-19.

The genes are TRBV7-8 and TRBJ1-4, with no clear D. The CDR3 has 18 amino acids. Germline V gene lookup returns CDR1 SGHVS and CDR2 FQNEAQ. The ends were cut back, 4 bases at V and 0 bases at J, with 18 bases in the middle. The chain's CDR3 is CASSYKILTVATNEKLFF. The CDR3 DNA reads TGTGCCAGCAGCTATAAGATATTAACAGTTGCAACTAATGAAAAACTGTTTTTT. Complete variable domain (other parts from reference TRBV7-8 and TRBJ1-4): GAGVSQSPRYKVAKRGQDVALRCDPISGHVSLFWYQQALGQGPEFLTYFQNEAQLDKSGLPSDRFFAERPEGSVSTLKIQRTQQEDSAVYLCASSYKILTVATNEKLFFGSGTQLSVL.

This chain connects TRBV7-9 to TRBJ1-1; the D gene is possibly TRBD1 (5 bases). The CDR3 totals 14 residues. CDR1 and CDR2 (germline): SEHNR, FQNEAQ (reference sequence). V was trimmed by 4 bases and J by 0 bases, leaving 9 bases between them. CDR3 sequence reads: CASSSRQMNTEAFF. CDR3 DNA: TGTGCCAGCAGCTCTCGACAGATGAACACTGAAGCTTTCTTT. The whole variable domain, filled in from reference TRBV7-9 and TRBJ1-1, reads DTGVSQNPRHKITKRGQNVTFRCDPISEHNRLYWYRQTLGQGPEFLTYFQNEAQLEKSRLLSDRFSAERPKGSFSTLEIQRTEQGDSAMYLCASSSRQMNTEAFFGQGTRLTVV.

The chain is built from TRBV6-5 and TRBJ2-1; no reliable D call. The CDR3 consists of 13 residues. The germline CDR1 and CDR2 sequences are MNHEY and SVGAGI. The V and J ends lost 3 bases and 9 bases respectively, with 12 bases between them. CDR3 DNA sequence: TGTGCCAGCAGTTATCTGAGGAGTTCTGAGCAGTTCTTC. Translated: CASSYLRSSEQFF.

This clone has just one count. The chain has TRBV9 and TRBJ2-1; 10 bases line up with TRBD2. The germline V gene has CDR1 SGDLS and CDR2 YYNGEE. Unmatched junction bases numbered 13, after V lost 4 bases and J lost 3 bases. This CDR3 is 18 amino acids long. CDR3 sequence: CASSSPARTSGNYNEQFF. The CDR3 DNA sequence: TGTGCCAGCAGCTCACCTGCCAGGACTAGCGGCAACTACAATGAGCAGTTCTTC.

This chain joins TRBV11-2 and TRBJ1-1; 7 bases map to TRBD1. The germline V gene encodes CDR1 SGHAT and CDR2 FQNNGV. This CDR3 is 14 amino acids long. Trimming took 5 bases from V and 5 from J; bases not matched to a gene: 8. The DNA of the CDR3 is TGTGCCAGCAGCGCGCAACAGGGGCGTACTGAAGCTTTCTTT. As protein: CASSAQQGRTEAFF.

J is TRBJ2-1 and V is TRBV7-2; 7 nucleotides line up with TRBD2. Germline V gene lookup returns CDR1 SGHTA and CDR2 FQGNSA. V shed 1 base, J shed 12 bases, and the junction held 6 bases outside the gene matches. There are 13 residues in the CDR3. CDR3 in amino acids: CASSLGGLRVQFF. CDR3 nucleotide sequence: TGTGCCAGCAGCTTAGGGGGACTACGGGTGCAGTTCTTC.

This clone appeared a few times. The rearrangement joins TRBV12-3 or TRBV12-4 to TRBJ1-5, with 10 bases identical to TRBD1. V was clipped by 8 bases and J by 4 bases; unmatched bases: 2. The CDR3 has 13 amino acids. CDR3 region: CASGGQGNQPQHF. In DNA form, the CDR3 reads TGTGCCAGCGGGGGACAGGGGAATCAGCCCCAGCATTTT.

This clone was seen only once. The chain has TRBV3-1 (or the pseudogene TRBV3-2) and TRBJ1-4, with D maybe TRBD1 (5 bases). The length of the CDR3 is 12 residues. Germline V gene sequence: CDR1 LGHDT, CDR2 YNNKEL (reference sequence). The V and J ends lost 6 bases and 8 bases respectively, with 10 bases between them. The CDR3 region has the DNA TGTGCCAGCAGACGCGGGGGGGAAAAACTGTTTTTT. It specifies CASRRGGEKLFF.

The chain recombines TRBV19 with TRBJ2-1, with D tentatively TRBD2 (6 bases). From germline, CDR1 is LNHDA and CDR2 SQIVND (reference sequence). Trimming pared 8 bases from V and 4 bases from J, leaving 18 bases between. The CDR3 is 15 amino acids. The CDR3 protein is CASHTSGLGYNEQFF. CDR3 in DNA: TGTGCCAGTCATACCTCGGGACTCGGATACAATGAGCAGTTCTTC.

This clone was found a few times. The chain carries TRBV16 and TRBJ1-5; TRBD1 agrees at 8 bases. The V segment lost 4 bases and the J segment 5 bases; nucleotides outside the gene matches: 7. The CDR3 totals 15 residues. Germline loops: CDR1 KGHSY, CDR2 FQNENV. CDR3 nucleotides: TGTGCCAGCAGCCTAGGGACAGGTTACCATCAGCCCCAGCATTTT. Protein sequence: CASSLGTGYHQPQHF.

This chain uses TRBV3-1 (or the pseudogene TRBV3-2) with TRBJ2-5; tentatively, D is TRBD2 (5 bases). V lost 4 bases and J 9 bases, leaving 30 bases between the germline ends. The CDR3 totals 18 residues. Germline V gene data show CDR1 as LGHDT and CDR2 as YNNKEL (reference sequence). CDR3 loop: CASSLADVTPNRAAAQYF. Here the CDR3 DNA reads TGTGCCAGCAGCCTCGCGGACGTTACACCCAATCGGGCAGCGGCCCAGTACTTC.

The chain recombines TRBV6-5 with TRBJ1-5; 8 bases agree with TRBD1. Trimming removed 7 bases from V and 2 bases from J; junction bases left unmatched: 7. CDR1 and CDR2 from the germline V gene are MNHEY and SVGAGI. The CDR3 length is 15 residues. For the CDR3, the DNA is TGTGCCAGCACTCAGGGGGCTCTTGGCAATCAGCCCCAGCATTTT. The encoded protein is CASTQGALGNQPQHF.

J is TRBJ2-1 and V is TRBV10-3, with TRBD2 matching over 11 bases. CDR1 and CDR2 from the germline V gene are ENHRY and SYGVKD. V shed 0 bases, J shed 4 bases, and the junction held 5 bases outside the gene matches. The CDR3 covers 17 residues. The CDR3 DNA is TGTGCCATCAGTGAGTCACTAGCGGGAGTATCGTACAATGAGCAGTTCTTC. Translating gives CAISESLAGVSYNEQFF.

The J gene is TRBJ1-5, the V gene TRBV7-2; the D gene is possibly TRBD1 (5 bases). The CDR3 extends over 14 amino acids. Germline CDR1 and CDR2: SGHTA and FQGNSA. The V end was cut by 5 bases, the J end by 3 bases, with 11 bases between. CDR3 protein: CASSPQVFNQPQHF. The CDR3 coding sequence is TGTGCCAGCAGCCCACAGGTTTTCAATCAGCCCCAGCATTTT.

The V call is TRBV7-9, the J call TRBJ1-2; perhaps TRBD1 as D (5 bases). Germline CDR1 is SEHNR and CDR2 is FQNEAQ (reference sequence). The CDR3 consists of 16 residues. V lost 5 bases, J lost 2 bases, and 18 bases lay in between. The CDR3 DNA reads TGTGCCAGCAGCCCAGTCATTGGGGCAGCGAACTATGGCTACACCTTC. Translated, it gives CASSPVIGAANYGYTF.

The chain recombines TRBV15 with TRBJ1-2; D gene uncertain. V lost 0 bases and J lost 3, with 11 bases in between. CDR1 is LNHNV, CDR2 YYDKDF, per germline (reference sequence). CDR3 size: 15 residues. For the CDR3, the DNA is TGTGCCACCAGCAGAGATCGATTGTCAGACTATGGCTACACCTTC. Its translation: CATSRDRLSDYGYTF.

For the CDR3, the DNA is TGTGCCAGCTTCACCTATATGCGGGATGGGACAGGATTAGCCAAAAACATTCAGTACTTC. It translates to CASFTYMRDGTGLAKNIQYF. The chain has TRBV18 and TRBJ2-4; 8 nucleotides line up with TRBD1. The CDR3 loop spans 20 amino acids. CDR1 and CDR2 from the germline V gene are KGHSH and LQKENI. Trimming at V came to 7 bases and at J to 0 bases, leaving 20 bases not matched to a gene.

The rearrangement uses TRBV11-2 and TRBJ1-4; D unresolved. CDR1 and CDR2 from the germline V gene are SGHAT and FQNNGV. The length of the CDR3 is 16 residues. The V and J ends lost 2 bases and 5 bases respectively, with 15 bases between them. The CDR3: CASSLSPAVANEKLFF. CDR3 bases: TGTGCCAGCAGCTTAAGCCCCGCGGTCGCGAATGAAAAACTGTTTTTT.

V and J are TRBV14 and TRBJ2-1, with 13 bases matching TRBD2. V trimming: 0 bases; J trimming: 7 bases; junction bases outside the gene matches: 6. The CDR3 spans 17 residues. CDR1 is SGHDN, CDR2 FVKESK, per germline. This CDR3 is CASSQEGRLAGGNEQFF. Written as DNA, the CDR3 is TGTGCCAGCAGCCAAGAAGGGAGACTAGCGGGAGGAAATGAGCAGTTCTTC.

V is TRBV7-2 and J is TRBJ1-5, with D unresolved. V gave up 2 bases and J gave up 2 bases, with 4 bases separating them. The CDR3 has 13 residues. The germline CDR1 and CDR2 sequences are SGHTA and FQGNSA. The DNA of the CDR3 is TGTGCCAGCAGCTTATCAGGCAATCAGCCCCAGCATTTT. Amino acid sequence: CASSLSGNQPQHF.

The chain carries TRBV28 and TRBJ1-4; 8 bases match TRBD1. The CDR3 extends over 15 amino acids. The germline gives CDR1 MDHEN, CDR2 SYDVKM. V shed 10 bases and J 0 bases; nucleotides not matched to a gene: 7. The CDR3 DNA sequence: TGTGCCATCCGAGGACAGGGTGCAACTAATGAAAAACTGTTTTTT. It specifies CAIRGQGATNEKLFF.

The chain combines TRBV5-1 with TRBJ1-3; TRBD1 aligns across 12 bases. V lost 4 bases and J lost 3; bases outside the gene matches: 5. Germline lookup yields CDR1 SGHRS and CDR2 YFSETQ. The CDR3 totals 16 residues. Here the CDR3 reads CASSMGTGGVGNTIYF. For the CDR3, the DNA is TGCGCCAGCAGCATGGGGACAGGGGGCGTTGGAAACACCATATATTTT.

The chain is built from TRBV5-1 and TRBJ2-7; D gene unclear. Trimming removed 9 bases from V and 3 bases from J, with 16 bases in between. CDR1 SGHRS and CDR2 YFSETQ come from the germline V gene. The CDR3 runs 13 residues. Here the CDR3 reads CANQIKCFYEQYV. The DNA of the CDR3 is TGCGCCAACCAGATAAAGTGTTTCTACGAGCAGTACGTC.

The chain joins TRBV6-6 to TRBJ1-2; no clear D gene. The CDR3 is 13 amino acids. The V end lost 6 bases, the J end lost 1 base, and 9 bases lay between the germline ends. Germline V lookup: CDR1 MNHNY, CDR2 SVGAGI (reference sequence). The CDR3 DNA reads TGTGCCAGCAGAGAGAAGATTAACTATGGCTACACCTTC. The encoded protein is CASREKINYGYTF.

This clone was detected only once. The genes are TRBV28 and TRBJ2-3; weak D call: TRBD1 (6 bases). Germline assignment: CDR1 MDHEN and CDR2 SYDVKM. With 7 bases removed from V and 4 bases from J, the gap between germline ends came to 18 bases. CDR3 length equals 15 residues. CDR3 protein: CASILRHRGSDTQYF. The CDR3 region has the DNA TGTGCCAGCATTCTCCGTCATAGGGGGTCAGATACGCAGTATTTT.